Presented here are 20 T cell receptor beta chains from one specimen sequenced in a study of technical replicates of blood from a few donors. Using immunoSEQ multiplex PCR, the repertoire was profiled, and TCRdb retains in-frame clones only, with some absent. Here the sample spans about 100,000 clones, over 95% being singletons. The sample consisted of T cells isolated from PBMCs. Receptor source: a human donor in good health.

Only one count was recorded for this clone. The CDR3 bases are TGCAGCGGTATGTTCGACAGGGGACGAAACAATCAAGCTTTCTTT. This gives the protein CSGMFDRGRNNQAFF. The chain employs TRBV29-1 and TRBJ1-1, with 8 bases lining up with TRBD1. Germline V lookup: CDR1 SQVTM, CDR2 ANQGSEA. Trimming cost V 7 bases and J 9 bases; bases outside gene matches: 19. There are 15 residues in the CDR3.

This clone occurred a few times. J is TRBJ1-1 and V is TRBV7-6; no clear D gene. The V gene lost 5 bases and the J gene lost 8 bases, with 12 bases spanning the gap. The CDR3 consists of 12 residues. CDR1 and CDR2 from the germline V gene are SGHVS and FNYEAQ. CDR3 nucleotide sequence: TGTGCCAGCAGCACCAGGAGGGAGGAAGCTTTCTTT. It is translated as CASSTRREEAFF.

The chain recombines TRBV27 with TRBJ2-7; TRBD2 matches at 7 bases. The trim removed 0 bases at V and 6 bases at J, leaving 11 bases unmatched. The CDR3 runs 16 residues. Germline V CDR1 and CDR2: MNHEY, SMNVEV (reference sequence). Here the CDR3 DNA reads TGTGCCAGCAGTTTATCCCCAGGGAGGGGCCTGCTCGAGCAGTACTTC. This encodes CASSLSPGRGLLEQYF.

This clone was detected once. The rearrangement links TRBV5-1 to TRBJ2-5, with D possibly being TRBD1 (6 bases). The germline gives CDR1 SGHRS, CDR2 YFSETQ. V lost 4 bases, J lost 5 bases, and 15 bases lay in between. There are 14 residues in the CDR3. The CDR3 reads CASSPGTHGETQYF. Here the CDR3 DNA reads TGCGCCAGCAGCCCCGGGACACATGGGGAGACCCAGTACTTC.

This clone came up once. The chain carries TRBV19 and TRBJ1-1; a weak D match, TRBD1 (5 bases). This CDR3 contains 13 residues. The germline V and J ends were trimmed by 10 bases and 8 bases, with 20 bases remaining between them. Germline V gene data show CDR1 as LNHDA and CDR2 as SQIVND (reference sequence). CDR3: CATNSGRAAEAFF. The CDR3 DNA follows: TGTGCCACCAATTCCGGCAGGGCAGCCGAAGCTTTCTTT.

The V and J genes are TRBV4-1 and TRBJ2-7; D unresolved. The germline V and J ends were trimmed by 4 bases and 0 bases, with 10 bases remaining between them. Germline CDR1 and CDR2: MGHRA and YSYEKL. CDR3 length equals 14 residues. The CDR3 sequence is CASSPYDNSYEQYF. The DNA for the CDR3 is TGCGCCAGCAGCCCGTATGACAACTCCTACGAGCAGTACTTC.

This clone has just one count. The chain employs TRBV28 and TRBJ2-7, with 8 nucleotides matching TRBD2. The CDR3 runs 15 residues. Germline CDR1 reads MDHEN; CDR2 reads SYDVKM. V lost 7 bases to trimming and J lost 0 bases; unmatched junction nucleotides: 8. The CDR3 DNA sequence: TGTGCCAGCAATTCGGGGGGGTCTAGCTCCTACGAGCAGTACTTC. This encodes CASNSGGSSSYEQYF. The full variable domain, completed using reference TRBV28 and TRBJ2-7, is DVKVTQSSRYLVKRTGEKVFLECVQDMDHENMFWYRQDPGLGLRLIYFSYDVKMKEKGDIPEGYSVSREKKERFSLILESASTNQTSMYLCASNSGGSSSYEQYFGPGTRLTVT.

This sequence joins TRBV2 and TRBJ2-7, with 10 bases identical to TRBD1. The CDR3 runs 14 residues. In germline, CDR1 is SNHLY, CDR2 FYNNEI. The junction had 4 bases not matched to a gene; V was cut back by 5 bases and J by 3 bases. CDR3 sequence (DNA): TGTGCCAGCAGTCGGACAGGGGGGTTCTACGAGCAGTACTTC. Translated, it gives CASSRTGGFYEQYF.

This clone was found a few times. J is TRBJ2-3 and V is TRBV2, with TRBD2 matching 7 bases. The germline CDR1 and CDR2 sequences are SNHLY and FYNNEI. CDR3 size: 14 residues. Trimming cost V 3 bases and J 6 bases; bases outside gene matches: 6. CDR3 bases: TGTGCCAGCAGTGATGGACTAGAGGTGGATACGCAGTATTTT. Translated: CASSDGLEVDTQYF. The whole variable domain, remainder taken from reference TRBV2 and TRBJ2-3, is EPEVTQTPSHQVTQMGQEVILRCVPISNHLYFYWYRQILGQKVEFLVSFYNNEISEKSEIFDDQFSVERPDGSNFTLKIRSTKLEDSAMYFCASSDGLEVDTQYFGPGTRLTVL.

The genes are TRBV28 and TRBJ2-6, with 9 bases fitting TRBD1. The germline V gene has CDR1 MDHEN and CDR2 SYDVKM. The CDR3 length is 17 residues. V gave up 5 bases and J gave up 0 bases; unmatched junction bases: 5. The CDR3 coding sequence is TGTGCCAGCAGTCGGGACAGGGCCTTCTCTGGGGCCAACGTCCTGACTTTC. Protein sequence: CASSRDRAFSGANVLTF.

This chain links TRBV28 with TRBJ2-7; a weak D match, TRBD1 (5 bases). V was cut by 5 bases and J by 0 bases, with 14 bases left in between. This CDR3 is 15 amino acids long. The germline V gene has CDR1 MDHEN and CDR2 SYDVKM. The CDR3: CASSPPDTSSYEQYF. CDR3 DNA sequence: TGTGCCAGCAGTCCACCGGACACTTCCTCCTACGAGCAGTACTTC.

The rearrangement uses TRBV5-5 and TRBJ2-5, with 9 positions matching TRBD2. The CDR3 consists of 16 residues. From germline, CDR1 is SGHKS and CDR2 YYEKEE (reference sequence). Losses at the gene ends were 4 bases for V and 1 base for J; bases not matched to a gene: 8. CDR3 region: CASSRRLAVTQETQYF. The CDR3, as DNA: TGTGCCAGCAGCCGCAGACTAGCGGTGACCCAAGAGACCCAGTACTTC.

The V gene is TRBV12-1, the J gene TRBJ1-5. TRBV12-1 is a pseudogene. The CDR3 consists of 16 residues. CDR3 coding DNA: TGTGCCAGCAGCTTTGTTCGGGGAAATAGCAATCAGCCCCAGCATTTT. Protein sequence: CASSFVRGNSNQPQHF.

This clone was seen just once. This chain connects TRBV6-4 to TRBJ1-1; TRBD1 is a possible D gene (6 bases). V lost 8 bases and J 5 bases, leaving 15 bases between the germline ends. This CDR3 has 13 residues. CDR1 and CDR2 (germline): MRHNA, SNTAGT. The CDR3 sequence: CASSEQTGTEAFF. The CDR3 nucleotides read TGTGCCAGCTCCGAACAAACAGGGACTGAAGCTTTCTTT.

V and J are TRBV27 and TRBJ2-7; TRBD2 is a possible D gene (7 bases). CDR3 length: 14 amino acids. Germline V gives CDR1 MNHEY, CDR2 SMNVEV (reference sequence). Trimming pared 8 bases from V and 1 base from J, leaving 15 bases between. CDR3: CASSRGAMSYEQYF. The CDR3, as DNA: TGTGCCAGCTCCCGGGGGGCAATGTCCTACGAGCAGTACTTC.

This chain uses TRBV30 with TRBJ2-7; the D gene is possibly TRBD1 (5 bases). CDR1 and CDR2 from the germline V gene are GTSNPN and SVGIG (reference sequence). This CDR3 has 13 residues. The ends were cut back, 0 bases at V and 7 bases at J, with 13 bases in the middle. The CDR3 region has the DNA TGTGCCTGGAGTGTTGTCAGGGAAAAGGAGCAGTACTTC. It yields the protein CAWSVVREKEQYF.

The gene calls are TRBV4-1 and TRBJ2-7; the match to TRBD2 covers 13 bases. The junction had 7 bases not matched to a gene; V was cut back by 4 bases and J by 7 bases. The CDR3 loop spans 15 amino acids. Germline lookup yields CDR1 MGHRA and CDR2 YSYEKL. CDR3 protein: CASSPGLAGAGEQYF. CDR3 nucleotides: TGCGCCAGCAGCCCTGGACTAGCGGGAGCCGGGGAGCAGTACTTC.

The chain uses TRBV19 and TRBJ1-1; a possible D gene is TRBD1 (5 bases). Trimming took 3 bases from V and 13 from J, leaving 15 bases between them. The CDR3 length is 12 residues. Germline V gene data show CDR1 as LNHDA and CDR2 as SQIVND (reference sequence). CDR3 protein: CASSIAGSWYFF. DNA of the CDR3: TGTGCCAGTAGTATCGCAGGGTCCTGGTATTTCTTT.

This clone has a single count. The genes are TRBV6-4 and TRBJ2-2; D gene ambiguous. The CDR3 totals 15 residues. Germline values: CDR1 MRHNA, CDR2 SNTAGT. Trimming pared 6 bases from V and 0 bases from J, leaving 11 bases between. In DNA form, the CDR3 reads TGTGCCAGCAGGACAAATACTCCGAACACCGGGGAGCTGTTTTTT. It specifies CASRTNTPNTGELFF.

The chain uses TRBV20-1 and TRBJ2-7; D remains ambiguous. The CDR3 contains 11 residues. The V and J ends lost 7 bases and 1 base respectively, with 8 bases between them. The germline V gene has CDR1 DFQATT and CDR2 SNEGSKA (reference sequence). Written as DNA, the CDR3 is TGCAGTGGGGCAGAATCCTACGAGCAGTACTTC. Amino acid sequence: CSGAESYEQYF.